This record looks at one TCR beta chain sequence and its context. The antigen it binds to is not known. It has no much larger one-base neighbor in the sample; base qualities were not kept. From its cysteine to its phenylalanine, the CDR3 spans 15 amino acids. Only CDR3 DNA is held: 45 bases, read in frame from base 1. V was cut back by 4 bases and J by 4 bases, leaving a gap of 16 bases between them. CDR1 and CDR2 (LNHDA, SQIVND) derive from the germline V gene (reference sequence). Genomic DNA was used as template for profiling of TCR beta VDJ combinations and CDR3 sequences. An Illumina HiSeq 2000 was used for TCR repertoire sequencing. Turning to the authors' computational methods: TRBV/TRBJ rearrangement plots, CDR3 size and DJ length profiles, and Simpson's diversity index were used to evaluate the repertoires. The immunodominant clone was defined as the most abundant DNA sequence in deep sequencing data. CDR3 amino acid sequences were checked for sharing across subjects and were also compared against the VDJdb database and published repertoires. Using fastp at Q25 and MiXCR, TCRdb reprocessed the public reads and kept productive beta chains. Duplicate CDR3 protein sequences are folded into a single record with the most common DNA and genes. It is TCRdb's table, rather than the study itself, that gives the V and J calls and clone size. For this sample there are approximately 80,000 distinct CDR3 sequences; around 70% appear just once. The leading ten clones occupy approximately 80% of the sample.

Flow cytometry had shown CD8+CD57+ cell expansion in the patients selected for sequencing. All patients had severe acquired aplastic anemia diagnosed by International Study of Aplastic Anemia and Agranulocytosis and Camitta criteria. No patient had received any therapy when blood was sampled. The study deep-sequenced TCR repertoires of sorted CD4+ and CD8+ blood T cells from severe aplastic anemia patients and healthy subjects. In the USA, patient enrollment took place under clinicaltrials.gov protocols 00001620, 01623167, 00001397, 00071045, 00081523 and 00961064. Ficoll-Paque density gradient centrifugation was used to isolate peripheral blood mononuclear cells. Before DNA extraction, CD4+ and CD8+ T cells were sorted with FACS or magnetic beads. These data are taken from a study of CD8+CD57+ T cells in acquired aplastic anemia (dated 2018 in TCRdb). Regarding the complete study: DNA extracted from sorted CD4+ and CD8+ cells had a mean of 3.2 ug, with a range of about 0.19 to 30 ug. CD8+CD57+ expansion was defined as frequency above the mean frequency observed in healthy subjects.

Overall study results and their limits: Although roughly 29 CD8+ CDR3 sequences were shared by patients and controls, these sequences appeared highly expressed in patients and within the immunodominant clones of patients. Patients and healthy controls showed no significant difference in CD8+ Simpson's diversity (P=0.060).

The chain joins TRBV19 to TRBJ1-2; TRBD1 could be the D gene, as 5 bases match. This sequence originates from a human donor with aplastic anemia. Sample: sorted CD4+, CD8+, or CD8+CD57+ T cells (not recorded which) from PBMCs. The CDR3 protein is CASSRGTALAYGYTF. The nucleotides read TGTGCCAGTAGTAGAGGGACGGCTTTGGCCTATGGCTACACCTTC.